A single sample gave rise to the 5 T cell receptor beta chains below, sequenced in a study of human T cells and chemical hapten exposure. TCRdb reprocessed the RACE reads with MiXCR, giving one entry per CDR3 protein. The sample has 280,000 or so distinct CDR3 sequences, just under 8% seen once. The time point is: pre-sensitization, week 0. Regarding treatment: therapeutic diphenylcyclopropenone sensitization with weekly scalp DPC. This material consisted of whole blood, taken in connection with sensitization to the hapten diphenylcyclopropenone (DPC). The source of these receptors is a man aged 18 to 30 with alopecia areata. Some clones in this sample may be carry-over from other donors' samples.

This clonotype was picked up a small number of times. The chain is built from TRBV6-5 and TRBJ2-3, with D possibly matching TRBD1 (6 bases). Trimming removed 2 bases from V and 3 bases from J, with 15 bases in between. The V gene's germline CDR1 is MNHEY and CDR2 SVGAGI. The CDR3 has 16 residues. CDR3 loop: CASSYTDLRGTDTQYF. As DNA, the CDR3 is TGTGCCAGCAGTTACACGGACCTCAGGGGTACAGATACGCAGTATTTT.

V and J are TRBV21-1 and TRBJ2-3. TRBV21-1 is recorded as a pseudogene. The CDR3 is made up of 13 amino acids. The CDR3 sequence: CASSNDITDTQYF. For the CDR3, the DNA is TGTGCCAGCAGCAACGACATCACAGATACGCAGTATTTT.

This clonotype was recorded at least ten times. The chain uses TRBV28 and TRBJ1-2; 7 bases are a match to TRBD1. V was clipped by 3 bases and J by 2 bases; unmatched bases: 6. Germline lookup yields CDR1 MDHEN and CDR2 SYDVKM. This CDR3 contains 15 residues. The CDR3 loop is CASSFGRQGNYGYTF. CDR3 DNA sequence: TGTGCCAGCAGTTTTGGCCGACAGGGAAACTATGGCTACACCTTC.

The CDR3 region is CSVEGPVQQYF. In DNA form, the CDR3 reads TGCAGCGTTGAAGGCCCCGTCCAGCAGTACTTC. V usage is TRBV29-1 and J usage is TRBJ2-7, with D uncertain. CDR1 is SQVTM, CDR2 ANQGSEA, per germline. Deletions cut 1 base from V and 8 bases from J, with 9 bases between. The CDR3 loop spans 11 amino acids.

This clonotype was seen a handful of times. This chain links TRBV2 with TRBJ1-1; D unclear. V was pared by 6 bases and J by 1 base, with 12 bases between. The CDR3 totals 14 residues. The V gene's germline CDR1 is SNHLY and CDR2 FYNNEI. CDR3 in DNA: TGTGCCAGCAGCGTTGGCAGGCAGAACACTGAAGCTTTCTTT. As protein: CASSVGRQNTEAFF.